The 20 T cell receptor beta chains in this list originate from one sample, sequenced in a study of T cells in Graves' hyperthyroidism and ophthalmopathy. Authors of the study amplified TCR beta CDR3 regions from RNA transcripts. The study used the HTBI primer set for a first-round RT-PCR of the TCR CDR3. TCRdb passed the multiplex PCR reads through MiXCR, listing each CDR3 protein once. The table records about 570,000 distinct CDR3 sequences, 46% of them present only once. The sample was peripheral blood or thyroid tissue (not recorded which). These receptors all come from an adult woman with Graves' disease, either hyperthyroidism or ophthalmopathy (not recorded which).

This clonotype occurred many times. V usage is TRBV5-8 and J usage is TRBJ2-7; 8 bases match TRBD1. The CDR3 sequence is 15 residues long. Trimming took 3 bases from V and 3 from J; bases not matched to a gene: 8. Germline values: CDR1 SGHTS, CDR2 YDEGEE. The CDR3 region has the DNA TGTGCCAGCAGCTCTCGACGTACAGGGGGCTACGAGCAGTACTTC. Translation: CASSSRRTGGYEQYF.

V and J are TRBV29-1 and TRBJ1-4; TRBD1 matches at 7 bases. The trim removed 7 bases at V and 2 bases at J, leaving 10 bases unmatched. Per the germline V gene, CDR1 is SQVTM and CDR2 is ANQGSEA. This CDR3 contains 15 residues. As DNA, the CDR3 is TGCAGCGCACAGGGGTCGAACAAGACTAATGAAAAACTGTTTTTT. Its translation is CSAQGSNKTNEKLFF. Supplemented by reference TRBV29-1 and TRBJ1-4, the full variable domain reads SAVISQKPSRDICQRGTSLTIQCQVDSQVTMMFWYRQQPGQSLTLIATANQGSEATYESGFVIDKFPISRPNLTFSTLTVSNMSPEDSSIYLCSAQGSNKTNEKLFFGSGTQLSVL.

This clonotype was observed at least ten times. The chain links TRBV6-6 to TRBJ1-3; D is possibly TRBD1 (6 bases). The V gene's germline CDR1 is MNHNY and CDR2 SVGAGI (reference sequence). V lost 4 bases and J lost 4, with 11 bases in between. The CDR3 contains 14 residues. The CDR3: CASSFPDRGNTIYF. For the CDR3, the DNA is TGTGCCAGCAGTTTCCCGGACAGAGGAAACACCATATATTTT.

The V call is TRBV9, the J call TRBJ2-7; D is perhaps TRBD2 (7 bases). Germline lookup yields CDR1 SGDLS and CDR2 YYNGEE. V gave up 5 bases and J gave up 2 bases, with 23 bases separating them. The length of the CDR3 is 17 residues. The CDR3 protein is CASSKGGASGDTYEQYF. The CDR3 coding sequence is TGTGCCAGCAGTAAGGGGGGAGCTAGCGGAGACACCTACGAGCAGTACTTC.

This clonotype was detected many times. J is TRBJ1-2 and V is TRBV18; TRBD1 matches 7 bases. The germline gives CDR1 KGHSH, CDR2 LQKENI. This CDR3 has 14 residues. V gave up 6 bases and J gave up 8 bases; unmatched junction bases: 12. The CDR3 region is CASSEGGARYGYTF. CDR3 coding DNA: TGTGCCAGCTCCGAAGGGGGCGCGCGGTACGGCTACACCTTC.

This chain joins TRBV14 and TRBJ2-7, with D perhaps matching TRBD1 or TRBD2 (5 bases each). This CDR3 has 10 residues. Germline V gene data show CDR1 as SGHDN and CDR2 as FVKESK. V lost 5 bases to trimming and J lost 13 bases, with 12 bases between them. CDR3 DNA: TGTGCCAGCAGCTTCGTGGGGACCTACTTC. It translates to CASSFVGTYF.

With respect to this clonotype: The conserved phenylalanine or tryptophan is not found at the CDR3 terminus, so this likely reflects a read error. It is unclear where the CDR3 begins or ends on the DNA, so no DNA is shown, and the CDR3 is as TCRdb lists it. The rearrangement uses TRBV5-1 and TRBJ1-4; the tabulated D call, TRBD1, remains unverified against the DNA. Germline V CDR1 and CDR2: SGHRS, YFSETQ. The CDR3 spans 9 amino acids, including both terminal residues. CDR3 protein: CASSGTGGL.

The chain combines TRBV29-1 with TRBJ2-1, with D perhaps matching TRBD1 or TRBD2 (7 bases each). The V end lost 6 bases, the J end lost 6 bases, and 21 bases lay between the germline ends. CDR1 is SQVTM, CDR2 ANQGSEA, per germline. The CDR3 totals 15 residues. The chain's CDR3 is CSVKAGQRRFNEQFF. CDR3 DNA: TGCAGCGTAAAAGCGGGACAGCGAAGGTTCAATGAGCAGTTCTTC.

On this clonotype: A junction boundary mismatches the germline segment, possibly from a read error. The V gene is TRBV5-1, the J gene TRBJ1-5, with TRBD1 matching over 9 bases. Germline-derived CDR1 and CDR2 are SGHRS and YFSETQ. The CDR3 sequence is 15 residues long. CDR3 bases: TGTGCCAGCAGCACCGGACAGGGGCCCAATCAGCCCCAGCATTTT. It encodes CASSTGQGPNQPQHF.

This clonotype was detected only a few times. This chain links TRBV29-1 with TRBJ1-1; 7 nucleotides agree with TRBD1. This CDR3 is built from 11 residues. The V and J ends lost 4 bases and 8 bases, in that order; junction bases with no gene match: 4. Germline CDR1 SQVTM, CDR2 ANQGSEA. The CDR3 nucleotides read TGCAGCGTTGGGACAGGTGGGGAAGCTTTCTTT. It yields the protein CSVGTGGEAFF.

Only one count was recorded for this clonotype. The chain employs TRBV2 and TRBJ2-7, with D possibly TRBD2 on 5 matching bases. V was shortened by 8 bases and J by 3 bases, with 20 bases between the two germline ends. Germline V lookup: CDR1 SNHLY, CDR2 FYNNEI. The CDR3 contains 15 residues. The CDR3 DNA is TGTGCCAGCTTAGACGGGGTCCCCGGAAGCTACGAGCAGTACTTC. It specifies CASLDGVPGSYEQYF.

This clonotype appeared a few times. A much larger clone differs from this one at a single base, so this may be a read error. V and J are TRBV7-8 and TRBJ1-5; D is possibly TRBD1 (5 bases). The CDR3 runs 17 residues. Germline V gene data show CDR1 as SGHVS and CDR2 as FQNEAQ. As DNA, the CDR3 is TGTGCCAGCAGCCTAGCGTTTTGGGGGAGCTTCAATCAGCCCCAGCATTTT. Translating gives CASSLAFWGSFNQPQHF.

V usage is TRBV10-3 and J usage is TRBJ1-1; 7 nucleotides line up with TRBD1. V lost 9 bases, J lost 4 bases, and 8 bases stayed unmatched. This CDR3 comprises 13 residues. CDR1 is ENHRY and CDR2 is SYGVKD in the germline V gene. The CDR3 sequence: CAIANRGATEAFF. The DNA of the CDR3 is TGTGCCATTGCCAACAGGGGAGCCACTGAAGCTTTCTTT.

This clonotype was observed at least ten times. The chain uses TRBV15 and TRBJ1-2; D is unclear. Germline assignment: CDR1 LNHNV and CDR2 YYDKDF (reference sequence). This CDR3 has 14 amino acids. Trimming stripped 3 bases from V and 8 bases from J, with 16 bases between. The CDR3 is CATSRGSSGLGYTF. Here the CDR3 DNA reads TGTGCCACCAGCAGGGGCTCCAGCGGATTAGGCTACACCTTC.

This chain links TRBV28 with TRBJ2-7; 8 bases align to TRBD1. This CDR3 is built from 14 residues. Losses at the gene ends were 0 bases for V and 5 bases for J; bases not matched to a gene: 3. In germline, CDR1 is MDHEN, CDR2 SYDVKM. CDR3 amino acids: CASSLWDRVHEQYF. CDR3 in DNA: TGTGCCAGCAGTTTATGGGACAGGGTCCACGAGCAGTACTTC. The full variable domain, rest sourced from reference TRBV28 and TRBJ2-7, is DVKVTQSSRYLVKRTGEKVFLECVQDMDHENMFWYRQDPGLGLRLIYFSYDVKMKEKGDIPEGYSVSREKKERFSLILESASTNQTSMYLCASSLWDRVHEQYFGPGTRLTVT.

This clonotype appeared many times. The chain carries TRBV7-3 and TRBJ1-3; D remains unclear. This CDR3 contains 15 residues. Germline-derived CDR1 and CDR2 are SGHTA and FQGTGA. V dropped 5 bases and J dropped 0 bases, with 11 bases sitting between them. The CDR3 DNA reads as TGTGCCAGCAGCATCGACGGGAACTCTGGAAACACCATATATTTT. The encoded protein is CASSIDGNSGNTIYF.

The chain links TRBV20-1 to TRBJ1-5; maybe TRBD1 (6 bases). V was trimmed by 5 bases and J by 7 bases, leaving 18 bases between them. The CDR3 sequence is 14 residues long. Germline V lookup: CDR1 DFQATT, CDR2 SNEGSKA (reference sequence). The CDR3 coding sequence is TGCAGTGCTCAGAGGACAGCGCGGAGCCAGCCCCAGCATTTT. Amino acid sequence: CSAQRTARSQPQHF.

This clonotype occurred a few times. CDR3 in DNA: TGCAGTGCTAGGGACCGAAACACCTACGAGCAGTACTTC. Translated, it gives CSARDRNTYEQYF. The chain uses TRBV20-1 and TRBJ2-7, with no clear D. The germline gives CDR1 DFQATT, CDR2 SNEGSKA (reference sequence). The V gene lost 3 bases and the J gene lost 2 bases, with 11 bases spanning the gap. The CDR3 sequence is 13 residues long.

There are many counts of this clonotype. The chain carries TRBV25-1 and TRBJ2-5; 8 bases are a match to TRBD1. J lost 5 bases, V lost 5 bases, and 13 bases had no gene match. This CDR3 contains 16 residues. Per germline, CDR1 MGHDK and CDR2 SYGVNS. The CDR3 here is CASSPQDRAVVETQYF. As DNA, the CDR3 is TGTGCCAGCAGTCCACAGGACAGGGCCGTCGTGGAGACCCAGTACTTC.

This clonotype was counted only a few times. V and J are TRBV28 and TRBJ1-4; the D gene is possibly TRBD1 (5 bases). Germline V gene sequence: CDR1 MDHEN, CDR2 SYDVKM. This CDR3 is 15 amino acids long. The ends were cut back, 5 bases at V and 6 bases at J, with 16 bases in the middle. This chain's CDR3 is CASSRDRGAHEKLFF. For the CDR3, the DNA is TGTGCCAGCAGTCGGGACCGAGGAGCCCATGAAAAACTGTTTTTT.